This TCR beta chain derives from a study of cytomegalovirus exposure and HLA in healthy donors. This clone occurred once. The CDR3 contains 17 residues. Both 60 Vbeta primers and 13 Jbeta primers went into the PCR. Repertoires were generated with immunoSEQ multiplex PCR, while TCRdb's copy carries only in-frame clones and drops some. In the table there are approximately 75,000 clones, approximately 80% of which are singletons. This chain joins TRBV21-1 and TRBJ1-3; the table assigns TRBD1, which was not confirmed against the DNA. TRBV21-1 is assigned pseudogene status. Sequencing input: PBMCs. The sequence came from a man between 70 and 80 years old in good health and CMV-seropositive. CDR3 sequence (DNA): TGTGCCAGCAGTCTCCCGGCCGCCAGGGACTCTGGAAACACCATATATTTT. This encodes CASSLPAARDSGNTIYF.